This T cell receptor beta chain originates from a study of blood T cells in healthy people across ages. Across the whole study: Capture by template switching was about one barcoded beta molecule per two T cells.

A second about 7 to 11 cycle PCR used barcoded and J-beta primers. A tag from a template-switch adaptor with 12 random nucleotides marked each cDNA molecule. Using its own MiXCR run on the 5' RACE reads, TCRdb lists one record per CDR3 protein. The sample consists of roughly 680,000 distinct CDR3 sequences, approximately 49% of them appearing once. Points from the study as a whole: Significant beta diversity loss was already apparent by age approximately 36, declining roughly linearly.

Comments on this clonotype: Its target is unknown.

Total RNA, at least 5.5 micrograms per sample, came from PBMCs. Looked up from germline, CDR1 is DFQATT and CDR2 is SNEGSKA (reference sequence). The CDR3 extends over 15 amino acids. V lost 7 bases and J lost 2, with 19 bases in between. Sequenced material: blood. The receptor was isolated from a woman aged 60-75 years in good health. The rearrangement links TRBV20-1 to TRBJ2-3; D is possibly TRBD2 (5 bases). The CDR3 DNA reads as TGCAGTGTTATAAGCGGAAAATCAAACACAGATACGCAGTATTTT. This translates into CSVISGKSNTDTQYF.